The following is a T cell receptor (beta chain) sequence with its context. Its antigen is not identified. The data were produced by immunoSEQ multiplex PCR, yet TCRdb's version contains in-frame clones alone and is incomplete. Of around 26,000 clones listed, 82% are singletons. CDR1 LGHNA and CDR2 YNFKEQ come from the germline V gene. This CDR3 region has 15 residues. The ends lost 1 base at V and 5 bases at J; junction bases unmatched: 3. These data come from a study of a mutant IDH1 vaccine in newly diagnosed glioma. Study information: Treated patients showed a male proportion of approximately 62%, a female proportion of around 38%, and a mean age of approximately 40 years. Findings and limits, study-wide: Variations in leading peripheral T cell clonotypes appeared to have no connection with pseudoprogression. Among patients, roughly 95% showed immune responses induced by the vaccine.

Time point described: week 47, end of study. Each dose of the vaccine consisted of 300 ug of mutant IDH1 20-mer peptide, with topical imiquimod. The J gene is TRBJ1-5, the V gene TRBV4-2; 9 bases are shared with TRBD1. The sample in question was PBMCs, obtained from a glioma patient whose treatment included an IDH1 peptide vaccine. The TCR originated in a man aged 35 to 55 with glioma. Some clones in this sample may be carry-over from other donors' samples. The DNA of the CDR3 is TGTGCCAGCAGCCAAGCTCGACAGGGGGATCAGCCCCAGCATTTT. This gives the protein CASSQARQGDQPQHF.